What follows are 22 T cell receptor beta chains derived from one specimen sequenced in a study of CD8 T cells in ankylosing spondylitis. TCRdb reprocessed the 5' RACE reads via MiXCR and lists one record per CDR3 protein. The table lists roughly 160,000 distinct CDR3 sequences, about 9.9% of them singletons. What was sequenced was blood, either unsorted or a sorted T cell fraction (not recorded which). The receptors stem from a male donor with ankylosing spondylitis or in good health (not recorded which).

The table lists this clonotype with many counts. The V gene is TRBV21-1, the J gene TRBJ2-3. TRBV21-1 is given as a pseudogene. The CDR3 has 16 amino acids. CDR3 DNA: TGTGCCAGCAGCAAAGGTCTGATTTGGGTGGCAGATACGCAGTATTTT. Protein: CASSKGLIWVADTQYF.

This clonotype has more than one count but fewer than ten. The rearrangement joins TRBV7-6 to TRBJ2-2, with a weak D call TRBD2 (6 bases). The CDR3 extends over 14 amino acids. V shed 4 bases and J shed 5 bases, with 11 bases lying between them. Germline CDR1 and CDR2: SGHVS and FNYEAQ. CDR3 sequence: CASSSLLATGELFF. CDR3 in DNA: TGTGCCAGCAGCTCGCTACTAGCTACCGGGGAGCTGTTTTTT. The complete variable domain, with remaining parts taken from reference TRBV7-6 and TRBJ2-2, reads GAGVSQSPRYKVTKRGQDVALRCDPISGHVSLYWYRQALGQGPEFLTYFNYEAQQDKSGLPNDRFSAERPEGSISTLTIQRTEQRDSAMYRCASSSLLATGELFFGEGSRLTVL.

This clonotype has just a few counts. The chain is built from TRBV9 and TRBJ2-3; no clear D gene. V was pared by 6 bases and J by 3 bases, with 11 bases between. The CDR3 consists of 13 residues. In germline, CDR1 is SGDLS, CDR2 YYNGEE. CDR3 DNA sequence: TGTGCCAGCACTCGACCCGGGACAGATACGCAGTATTTT. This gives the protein CASTRPGTDTQYF.

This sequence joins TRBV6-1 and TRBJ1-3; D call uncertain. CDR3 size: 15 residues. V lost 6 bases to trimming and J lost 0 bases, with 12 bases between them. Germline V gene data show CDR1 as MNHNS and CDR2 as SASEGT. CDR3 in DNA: TGTGCCAGCAGGGACGAACTATTCTCTGGAAACACCATATATTTT. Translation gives CASRDELFSGNTIYF.

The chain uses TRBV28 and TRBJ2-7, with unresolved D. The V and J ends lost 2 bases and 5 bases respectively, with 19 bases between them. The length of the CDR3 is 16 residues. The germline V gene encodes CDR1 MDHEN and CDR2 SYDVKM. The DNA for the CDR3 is TGTGCCAGCAGTTTAAGGGCTTTGCGGATCCTGGACGAGCAGTACTTC. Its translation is CASSLRALRILDEQYF.

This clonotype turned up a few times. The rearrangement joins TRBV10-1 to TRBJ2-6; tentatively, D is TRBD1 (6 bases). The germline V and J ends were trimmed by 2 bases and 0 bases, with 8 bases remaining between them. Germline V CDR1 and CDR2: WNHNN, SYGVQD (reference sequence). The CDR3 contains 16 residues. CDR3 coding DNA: TGCGCCAGCAGTGAGGGACAGAACTCTGGGGCCAACGTCCTGACTTTC. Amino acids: CASSEGQNSGANVLTF.

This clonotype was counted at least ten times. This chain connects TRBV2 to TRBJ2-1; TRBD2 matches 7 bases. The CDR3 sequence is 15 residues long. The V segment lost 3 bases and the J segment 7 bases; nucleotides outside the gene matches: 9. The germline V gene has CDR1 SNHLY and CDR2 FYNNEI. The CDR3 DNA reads TGTGCCAGCAGTGACTTTATCGGGGGGATAAATGAGCAGTTCTTC. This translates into CASSDFIGGINEQFF.

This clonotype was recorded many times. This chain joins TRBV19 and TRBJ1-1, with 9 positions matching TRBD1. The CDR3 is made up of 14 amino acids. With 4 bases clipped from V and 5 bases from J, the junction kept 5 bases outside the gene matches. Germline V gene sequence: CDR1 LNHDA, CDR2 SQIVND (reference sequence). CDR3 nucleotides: TGTGCCAGTAGTACCACAGGGGGCTGGACTGAAGCTTTCTTT. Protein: CASSTTGGWTEAFF.

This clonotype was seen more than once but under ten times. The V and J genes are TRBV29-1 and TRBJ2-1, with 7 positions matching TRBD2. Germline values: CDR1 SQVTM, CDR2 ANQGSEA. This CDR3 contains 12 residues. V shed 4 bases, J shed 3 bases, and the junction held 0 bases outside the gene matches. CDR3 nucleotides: TGCAGCGTTGGCGGGGGCTACAATGAGCAGTTCTTC. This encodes CSVGGGYNEQFF.

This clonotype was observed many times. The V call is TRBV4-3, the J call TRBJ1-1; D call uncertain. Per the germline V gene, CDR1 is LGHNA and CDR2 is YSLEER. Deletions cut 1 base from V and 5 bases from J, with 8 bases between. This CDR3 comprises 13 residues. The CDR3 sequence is CASSQVLETEAFF. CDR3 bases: TGCGCCAGCAGCCAAGTCCTGGAAACTGAAGCTTTCTTT.

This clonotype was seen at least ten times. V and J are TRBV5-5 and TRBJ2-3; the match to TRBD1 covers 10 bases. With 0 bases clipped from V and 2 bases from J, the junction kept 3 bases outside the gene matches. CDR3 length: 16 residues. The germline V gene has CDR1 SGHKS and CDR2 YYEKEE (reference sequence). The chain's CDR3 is CASSLGGTGDTDTQYF. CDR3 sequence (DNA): TGTGCCAGCAGCTTGGGAGGGACAGGGGACACAGATACGCAGTATTTT.

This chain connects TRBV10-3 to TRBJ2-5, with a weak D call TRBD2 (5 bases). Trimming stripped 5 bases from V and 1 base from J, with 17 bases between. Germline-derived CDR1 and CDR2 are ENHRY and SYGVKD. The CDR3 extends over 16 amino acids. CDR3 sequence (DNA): TGTGCCATCAGTTCGACCCCAATCGGAGGCCAAGAGACCCAGTACTTC. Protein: CAISSTPIGGQETQYF.

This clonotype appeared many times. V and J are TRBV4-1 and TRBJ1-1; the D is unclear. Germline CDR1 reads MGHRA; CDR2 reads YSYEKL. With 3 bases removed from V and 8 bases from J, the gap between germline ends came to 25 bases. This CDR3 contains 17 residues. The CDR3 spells CASSHSHLRVREREAFF. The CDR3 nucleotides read TGCGCCAGCAGCCACTCACACCTCCGAGTAAGGGAGAGGGAAGCTTTCTTT.

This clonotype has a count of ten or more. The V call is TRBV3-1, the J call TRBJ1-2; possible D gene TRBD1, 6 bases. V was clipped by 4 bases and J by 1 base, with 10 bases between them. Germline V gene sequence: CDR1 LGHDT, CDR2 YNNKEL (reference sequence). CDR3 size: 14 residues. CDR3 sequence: CASSPQGGNYGYTF. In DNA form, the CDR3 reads TGTGCCAGCAGCCCGCAAGGGGGTAACTATGGCTACACCTTC.

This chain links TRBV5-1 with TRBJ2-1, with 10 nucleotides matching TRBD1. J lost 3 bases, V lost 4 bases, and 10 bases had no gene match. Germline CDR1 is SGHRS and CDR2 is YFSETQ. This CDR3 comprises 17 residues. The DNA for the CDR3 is TGCGCCAGCAGCCTGGAGACCGGGACAGGGGACTACAATGAGCAGTTCTTC. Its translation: CASSLETGTGDYNEQFF.

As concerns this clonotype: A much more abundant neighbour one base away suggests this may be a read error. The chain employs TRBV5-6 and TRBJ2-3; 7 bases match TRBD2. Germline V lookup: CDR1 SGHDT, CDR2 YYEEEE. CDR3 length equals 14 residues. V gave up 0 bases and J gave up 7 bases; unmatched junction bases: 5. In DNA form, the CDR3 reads TGTGCCAGCAGCTTGGGTCTAGCGGAAAATACGCAGTATTTT. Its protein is CASSLGLAENTQYF.

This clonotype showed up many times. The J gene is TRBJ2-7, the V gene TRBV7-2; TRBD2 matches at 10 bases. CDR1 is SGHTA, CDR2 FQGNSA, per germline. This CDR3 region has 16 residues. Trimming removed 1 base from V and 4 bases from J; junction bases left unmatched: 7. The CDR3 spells CASSLVVAGGSYEQYF. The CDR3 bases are TGTGCCAGCAGCTTAGTTGTAGCGGGGGGTTCGTACGAGCAGTACTTC.

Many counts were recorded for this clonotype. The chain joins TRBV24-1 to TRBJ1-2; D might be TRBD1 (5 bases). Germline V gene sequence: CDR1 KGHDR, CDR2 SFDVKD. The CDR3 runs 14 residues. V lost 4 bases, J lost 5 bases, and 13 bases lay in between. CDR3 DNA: TGTGCCACCAGTGACTCCACAGGATTTTATGGCTACACCTTC. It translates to CATSDSTGFYGYTF.

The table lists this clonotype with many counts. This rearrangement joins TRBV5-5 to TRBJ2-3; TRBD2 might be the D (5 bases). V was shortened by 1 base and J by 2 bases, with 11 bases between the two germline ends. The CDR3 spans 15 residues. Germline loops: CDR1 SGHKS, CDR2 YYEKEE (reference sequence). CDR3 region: CASSLRTSLTDTQYF. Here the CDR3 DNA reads TGTGCCAGCAGCTTGCGGACTTCCCTCACAGATACGCAGTATTTT.

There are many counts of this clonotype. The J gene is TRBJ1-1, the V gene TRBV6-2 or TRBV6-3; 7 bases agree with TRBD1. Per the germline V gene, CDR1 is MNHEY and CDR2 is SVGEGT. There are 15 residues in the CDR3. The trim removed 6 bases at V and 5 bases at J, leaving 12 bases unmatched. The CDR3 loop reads CASRKGQVGGTEAFF. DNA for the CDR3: TGTGCCAGCAGGAAAGGACAGGTTGGGGGAACTGAAGCTTTCTTT.

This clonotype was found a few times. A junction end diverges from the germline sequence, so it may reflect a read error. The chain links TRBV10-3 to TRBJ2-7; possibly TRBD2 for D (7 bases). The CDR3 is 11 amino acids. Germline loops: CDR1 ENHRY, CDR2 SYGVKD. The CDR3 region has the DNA TGTGCCATCAGTGAGTTGGGGGGGCTAGCCTTC. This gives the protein CAISELGGLAF.

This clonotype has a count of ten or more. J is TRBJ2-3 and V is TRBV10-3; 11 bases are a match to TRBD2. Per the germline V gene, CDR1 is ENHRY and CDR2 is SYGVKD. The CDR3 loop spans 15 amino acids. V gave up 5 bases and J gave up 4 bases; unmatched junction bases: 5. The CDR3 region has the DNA TGTGCCATCAGTTTTACTAGCGGGGGTGCAGATACGCAGTATTTT. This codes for CAISFTSGGADTQYF.